This T cell receptor beta chain was sequenced during a study of cytomegalovirus exposure and HLA in healthy donors (dated by TCRdb to the late 2010s). Turning to the overall study: According to a later analysis, the 120 or so validation repertoires were produced on the same platform as the 700 or so repertoires of the first cohort. The study aimed to test whether signatures of past pathogen exposure could be identified by cataloging public T cell receptors. Besides the first cohort of some 670 subjects, a separate validation cohort made up of 120 different subjects was used. To predict cytomegalovirus infection status, the study brought together high-throughput TCR immunosequencing, statistical association of individual TCRs with disease status, and machine learning. The paper's findings and limits, for the study overall: A few of the identified cytomegalovirus-associated TCR beta chains were confirmed in vitro to be specific for cytomegalovirus antigens. According to the authors, the approach could potentially be generalized to other disease states and immunological phenotypes. The study gave a list of about 160 TCR beta chains associated with cytomegalovirus. A later analysis had no HLA typing for the validation cohort, so co-occurrence there was scored across all 120 or so repertoires. Cytomegalovirus status was reported to be diagnosed by the classifier with high specificity and sensitivity in both the original and validation cohorts. Across donors, most TCR sequences were observed very rarely, whereas some public TCRs were present in many individuals. A later analysis found that TCRs clustered in the first cohort also tended to co-occur in the 120 validation repertoires, with just under 95% of cluster scores above 0.

The library was generated by the immunoSEQ multiplex PCR assay. Per the original workflow: A statistical classification framework was built to diagnose cytomegalovirus status from the catalog of TCR beta chain sequences. Drawn from immuneACCESS, this table holds only the in-frame rearrangements with V and J called that TCRdb kept. Clones are partly lost; checked studies trace under half to an unresolved V gene and leave the rest unexplained. The V and J calls and clone size were taken over from that table, and D and trimming were inferred from the DNA. This sample comprises 100,000 to 120,000 clones, around 85% of them detected only once. The top ten constitute 3% of the sample. Only one count was recorded for this clone. No cognate antigen has been identified for it. Nothing much larger sits one base from this clone, and base qualities are not available. Separate from the roughly 700-subject first cohort, the validation cohort of roughly 120 subjects was the group to which the donors belonged.

Unmatched junction bases come to 7, with V trimmed by 6 bases and J by 2 bases. From the germline V gene, CDR1 is SGHRS and CDR2 is YFSETQ. Including the terminal cysteine and phenylalanine, the CDR3 comprises 14 residues. Of the read, only the CDR3 DNA is kept; its 42 bases are in frame from base 1. The chain was built from TRBV5-1 and TRBJ2-7; 8 bases in the middle match TRBD1. Sequencing was performed on PBMCs. The receptor was derived from a woman aged 18-29 years in good health and CMV-seronegative. The base sequence is TGCGCCAGCAATCCGGGACAGGAAACCTACGAGCAGTACTTC. The encoded protein is CASNPGQETYEQYF.